Given below is one T cell receptor (beta chain) in context. The antigen remains unidentified. A much larger clonotype is one base distant, so this may be a read error. Samples came from axillary lymph nodes draining the breast cancer. The data derive from a study of breast tumors, draining lymph nodes, adjacent tissues. The CDR3 runs to 15 residues. Germline values: CDR1 SGHTA, CDR2 FQGTGA. General study results and limits: The data were judged consistent with most tumor T cells coming from lymph node and expanding in tumor. That most tumor T cells come from lymph nodes remained unproven. Tumor TCR diversity was below lymph nodes but above nontumor tissue.

TCRdb reanalysed the multiplex PCR reads using MiXCR and keeps one entry per CDR3 protein. The table has 270,000 or so distinct CDR3 sequences, around 31% seen once. Material for sequencing was axillary lymph node tissue. This TCR was recovered from a female donor with breast cancer. Some clones in this sample may be carry-over from other donors' samples. The rearrangement uses TRBV7-3 and TRBJ2-7; D tentatively reads TRBD1 or TRBD2 (6 bases each). The CDR3 DNA reads as TGTGCCAGCAGCTTAAGGACAGCGGGCCCCTACGAGCAGCACTTC. It translates to CASSLRTAGPYEQHF. Based on the CDR3 plus reference TRBV7-3 and TRBJ2-7, the full variable domain is GAGVSQTPSNKVTEKGKYVELRCDPISGHTALYWYRQSLGQGPEFLIYFQGTGAADDSGLPNDRFFAVRPEGSVSTLKIQRTERGDSAVYLCASSLRTAGPYEQHFGPGTRLTVT.